Below, 27 T cell receptor beta chains from the same sample are listed, as sequenced in a study of chemoradiotherapy in HPV16-positive cancers. Using immunoSEQ multiplex PCR, the repertoire was profiled, and TCRdb retains in-frame clones only, with some absent. The data contain some 29,000 clones, nearly 95% of them singletons. Specimen: blood, collected from a patient who underwent chemoradiotherapy. These receptor sequences come from a human donor with HPV-associated anogenital cancer.

The chain combines TRBV7-2 with TRBJ2-6; D uncertain. V lost 5 bases to trimming and J lost 0 bases, with 8 bases between them. Germline assignment: CDR1 SGHTA and CDR2 FQGNSA. The CDR3 has 15 amino acids. The chain's CDR3 is CASSPAFSGANVLTF. As DNA, the CDR3 is TGTGCCAGCAGCCCTGCCTTCTCTGGGGCCAACGTCCTGACTTTC. The whole variable domain, filled in from reference TRBV7-2 and TRBJ2-6, reads GAGVSQSPSNKVTEKGKDVELRCDPISGHTALYWYRQSLGQGLEFLIYFQGNSAPDKSGLPSDRFSAERTGGSVSTLTIQRTQQEDSAVYLCASSPAFSGANVLTFGAGSRLTVL.

The gene calls are TRBV18 and TRBJ2-1; D is possibly TRBD1 (8 bases). The germline V and J ends were trimmed by 3 bases and 0 bases, with 15 bases remaining between them. The germline gives CDR1 KGHSH, CDR2 LQKENI. CDR3 length: 17 residues. The CDR3 coding sequence is TGTGCCAGCTCACCCCGGGGGGACAGGAGCTCCTACAATGAGCAGTTCTTC. Translated: CASSPRGDRSSYNEQFF.

The chain employs TRBV11-2 and TRBJ2-1; weak D call: TRBD2 (5 bases). CDR3 size: 17 residues. Germline V gene lookup returns CDR1 SGHAT and CDR2 FQNNGV. Trimming took off 2 bases at V and 0 bases at J, with 14 bases between the two ends. The DNA for the CDR3 is TGTGCCAGCAGCTTAAGAGGGAGCCCGGGCTCCTACAATGAGCAGTTCTTC. It yields the protein CASSLRGSPGSYNEQFF.

This chain connects TRBV4-3 to TRBJ2-1; D is possibly TRBD1 (5 bases). Between the trimmed V and J ends, which lost 0 bases and 4 bases, there was a span of 10 bases. CDR1 and CDR2 (germline): LGHNA, YSLEER. The CDR3 covers 15 residues. The CDR3 DNA follows: TGCGCCAGCAGCCAAGAGGGGCATAAGTACAATGAGCAGTTCTTC. This sequence encodes CASSQEGHKYNEQFF.

The V gene is TRBV28, the J gene TRBJ2-7; TRBD2 matches at 11 bases. CDR1 is MDHEN and CDR2 is SYDVKM in the germline V gene. The V segment lost 3 bases and the J segment 5 bases; nucleotides outside the gene matches: 12. The CDR3 consists of 17 residues. Here the CDR3 DNA reads TGTGCCAGCAGTTTGGTGACTAGCGGGATTCGGTCGAACGAGCAGTACTTC. Encoded protein: CASSLVTSGIRSNEQYF.

The CDR3 DNA reads as TGTGCCAGCTCTCCGACTAGCGGGGGCTACAATGAGCAGTTCTTC. This encodes CASSPTSGGYNEQFF. This sequence joins TRBV18 and TRBJ2-1, with 12 bases identical to TRBD2. Trimming at V came to 6 bases and at J to 3 bases, leaving 3 bases not matched to a gene. This CDR3 comprises 15 residues. The germline gives CDR1 KGHSH, CDR2 LQKENI. The whole variable domain, filled in from reference TRBV18 and TRBJ2-1, reads NAGVMQNPRHLVRRRGQEARLRCSPMKGHSHVYWYRQLPEEGLKFMVYLQKENIIDESGMPKERFSAEFPKEGPSILRIQQVVRGDSAAYFCASSPTSGGYNEQFFGPGTRLTVL.

The CDR3 coding sequence is TGTGCCAGAAGCCGGACAGGGGGCCAATACAATGAGCAGTTCTTC. This gives the protein CARSRTGGQYNEQFF. The chain has TRBV5-3 and TRBJ2-1; 11 positions match TRBD1. TRBV5-3 is an open reading frame whose function is uncertain. This CDR3 is 15 amino acids long. V lost 4 bases and J lost 4; bases outside the gene matches: 4.

The chain carries TRBV25-1 and TRBJ2-2; 9 nucleotides agree with TRBD1. CDR1 and CDR2 from the germline V gene are MGHDK and SYGVNS. The CDR3 runs to 14 residues. The ends lost 7 bases at V and 4 bases at J; junction bases unmatched: 4. The CDR3 spells CASTVTGGTGELFF. In DNA, the CDR3 is TGTGCCAGCACAGTGACAGGGGGCACCGGGGAGCTGTTTTTT.

This clone occurred once. The V and J genes are TRBV11-2 and TRBJ2-3, with 10 bases matching TRBD2. The CDR3 sequence is 17 residues long. The J segment lost 1 base and the V segment lost 6 bases, leaving 10 bases of the junction unmatched. The germline CDR1 and CDR2 sequences are SGHAT and FQNNGV. The CDR3 spells CASRPEISGGRTDTQYF. The CDR3 DNA sequence: TGTGCCAGCAGACCCGAGATTAGCGGGGGGCGCACAGATACGCAGTATTTT. Drawing the rest from reference TRBV11-2 and TRBJ2-3, the complete variable domain is EAGVAQSPRYKIIEKRQSVAFWCNPISGHATLYWYQQILGQGPKLLIQFQNNGVVDDSQLPKDRFSAERLKGVDSTLKIQPAKLEDSAVYLCASRPEISGGRTDTQYFGPGTRLTVL.

The chain carries TRBV11-2 and TRBJ2-1; 12 nucleotides agree with TRBD1. V was clipped by 8 bases and J by 9 bases; unmatched bases: 11. Germline V gene lookup returns CDR1 SGHAT and CDR2 FQNNGV. This CDR3 is built from 15 residues. CDR3 DNA sequence: TGTGCCAGCTGCACCGGGACAGGGGGCATCGGTGAGCAGTTCTTC. Translation gives CASCTGTGGIGEQFF. Together with reference TRBV11-2 and TRBJ2-1, the CDR3 gives the full variable domain: EAGVAQSPRYKIIEKRQSVAFWCNPISGHATLYWYQQILGQGPKLLIQFQNNGVVDDSQLPKDRFSAERLKGVDSTLKIQPAKLEDSAVYLCASCTGTGGIGEQFFGPGTRLTVL.

This chain joins TRBV18 and TRBJ2-5; D not certain. The ends were cut back, 2 bases at V and 5 bases at J, with 9 bases in the middle. The CDR3 runs to 13 residues. Germline loops: CDR1 KGHSH, CDR2 LQKENI. CDR3 sequence (DNA): TGTGCCAGCTCACCAGATTTCGGGGAGACCCAGTACTTC. Its translation: CASSPDFGETQYF.

This clone appeared a single time. This CDR3 reads CSVGPAEAGTQYF. In DNA form, the CDR3 reads TGCAGCGTTGGTCCAGCGGAGGCTGGGACCCAGTACTTC. The gene calls are TRBV29-1 and TRBJ2-5; D might be TRBD2 (5 bases). The CDR3 totals 13 residues. The V and J ends lost 4 bases and 7 bases respectively, with 16 bases between them. Germline loops: CDR1 SQVTM, CDR2 ANQGSEA.

This clone was observed once. J is TRBJ2-7 and V is TRBV2, with D unclear. CDR3 length equals 12 residues. The V end was cut by 4 bases, the J end by 0 bases, with 4 bases between. Germline values: CDR1 SNHLY, CDR2 FYNNEI. CDR3 residues: CASSGHSYEQYF. CDR3 DNA: TGTGCCAGCAGTGGACACTCCTACGAGCAGTACTTC. Combining the CDR3 with reference TRBV2 and TRBJ2-7 gives the whole variable domain EPEVTQTPSHQVTQMGQEVILRCVPISNHLYFYWYRQILGQKVEFLVSFYNNEISEKSEIFDDQFSVERPDGSNFTLKIRSTKLEDSAMYFCASSGHSYEQYFGPGTRLTVT.

This chain connects TRBV14 to TRBJ2-3; 9 bases are shared with TRBD1. V gave up 3 bases and J gave up 4 bases; unmatched junction bases: 5. Germline V gives CDR1 SGHDN, CDR2 FVKESK. This CDR3 comprises 15 residues. CDR3 nucleotides: TGTGCCAGCAGCCACCAGGGACAGGGCCCAGATACGCAGTATTTT. As protein: CASSHQGQGPDTQYF.

The chain combines TRBV14 with TRBJ2-4, with D perhaps matching TRBD2 (5 bases). The CDR3 spans 13 residues. The V end lost 0 bases, the J end lost 8 bases, and 8 bases lay between the germline ends. Germline CDR1 SGHDN, CDR2 FVKESK. The CDR3 region is CASSQDRRHIQYF. The CDR3 nucleotides are TGTGCCAGCAGCCAAGACAGGAGGCACATTCAGTACTTC.

The J gene is TRBJ1-4, the V gene TRBV15; D unclear. The germline CDR1 and CDR2 sequences are LNHNV and YYDKDF (reference sequence). The CDR3 length is 12 residues. Trimming cost V 3 bases and J 8 bases, with 7 bases left between them. The CDR3, as DNA: TGTGCCACCAGCAGCGTCCGGGAAAAACTGTTTTTT. The encoded protein is CATSSVREKLFF.

The chain has TRBV15 and TRBJ2-7, with 7 bases identical to TRBD1. There are 20 residues in the CDR3. V shed 1 base, J shed 4 bases, and the junction held 22 bases outside the gene matches. The V gene's germline CDR1 is LNHNV and CDR2 YYDKDF (reference sequence). The CDR3: CATSRGASASGTALRYEQYF. The CDR3 nucleotides read TGTGCCACCAGCAGAGGGGCCTCGGCATCCGGGACAGCCTTAAGATACGAGCAGTACTTC.

The chain uses TRBV18 and TRBJ2-1, with 9 bases lining up with TRBD2. The CDR3 is 15 amino acids. Per germline, CDR1 KGHSH and CDR2 LQKENI. Losses at the gene ends were 3 bases for V and 6 bases for J; bases not matched to a gene: 6. CDR3: CASSPPASGINEQFF. The CDR3 region has the DNA TGTGCCAGCTCACCGCCGGCTAGCGGGATCAATGAGCAGTTCTTC.

The chain couples TRBV7-2 to TRBJ1-5; D is perhaps TRBD1 (5 bases). V was shortened by 0 bases and J by 2 bases, with 8 bases between the two germline ends. Germline-derived CDR1 and CDR2 are SGHTA and FQGNSA. CDR3 length: 15 amino acids. Here the CDR3 reads CASSLAGGRNQPQHF. In DNA, the CDR3 is TGTGCCAGCAGCTTAGCGGGGGGTCGCAATCAGCCCCAGCATTTT.

The chain links TRBV7-2 to TRBJ2-2, with D unclear. The V gene lost 5 bases and the J gene lost 2 bases, with 12 bases spanning the gap. This CDR3 has 15 residues. The germline V gene has CDR1 SGHTA and CDR2 FQGNSA. In DNA form, the CDR3 reads TGTGCCAGCAGCGGAAGACGGCAAAACACCGGGGAGCTGTTTTTT. It encodes CASSGRRQNTGELFF.

The J gene is TRBJ2-5, the V gene TRBV15, with TRBD1 identical over 9 bases. Unmatched junction bases numbered 12, after V lost 5 bases and J lost 8 bases. The CDR3 is 15 residues long. Germline V gene lookup returns CDR1 LNHNV and CDR2 YYDKDF (reference sequence). CDR3 bases: TGTGCCACCAGCGTACACAGGGGGCAGGACGACACCCAGTACTTC. Residues: CATSVHRGQDDTQYF.

The V gene is TRBV6-5, the J gene TRBJ1-5; TRBD1 is a possible D gene (6 bases). The length of the CDR3 is 15 residues. CDR1 is MNHEY, CDR2 SVGAGI, per germline. Trimming removed 5 bases from V and 4 bases from J, with 15 bases in between. CDR3: CASSVTGSMNQPQHF. The CDR3 nucleotides are TGTGCCAGCAGTGTGACAGGATCAATGAATCAGCCCCAGCATTTT.

In DNA, the CDR3 is TGCGCCAGCAGCCAAGATTGGGTAGCGGGGGGTTACGAGCAGTACTTC. This translates into CASSQDWVAGGYEQYF. This rearrangement joins TRBV4-3 to TRBJ2-7, with 10 bases lining up with TRBD2. This CDR3 has 16 amino acids. The trim removed 0 bases at V and 4 bases at J, leaving 6 bases unmatched. Germline lookup yields CDR1 LGHNA and CDR2 YSLEER.

The genes are TRBV6-1 and TRBJ1-4; D is unresolved. Germline loops: CDR1 MNHNS, CDR2 SASEGT. Trimming took 6 bases from V and 4 from J, leaving 18 bases between them. The CDR3 consists of 16 residues. The CDR3 loop is CASSERAGVYNEKLFF. CDR3 DNA sequence: TGTGCCAGCAGCGAACGGGCCGGGGTTTATAATGAAAAACTGTTTTTT.

The chain recombines TRBV29-1 with TRBJ2-7; 16 bases fit TRBD2. From germline, CDR1 is SQVTM and CDR2 ANQGSEA. The V gene end was trimmed by 3 bases and the J gene end by 2 bases; junction bases not matched to a gene: 4. The CDR3 extends over 16 amino acids. CDR3 residues: CSVEGTSGRGTYEQYF. CDR3 sequence (DNA): TGCAGCGTTGAGGGGACTAGCGGGAGGGGAACCTACGAGCAGTACTTC.

The CDR3 protein is CASSEDSYNEQFF. For the CDR3, the DNA is TGTGCCAGCAGTGAGGACAGTTACAATGAGCAGTTCTTC. The V gene is TRBV25-1, the J gene TRBJ2-1, with D maybe TRBD1 (6 bases). V lost 3 bases and J 4 bases, leaving 7 bases between the germline ends. This CDR3 contains 13 residues. The germline V gene has CDR1 MGHDK and CDR2 SYGVNS.

The chain carries TRBV7-2 and TRBJ2-1; D is perhaps TRBD2 (5 bases). This CDR3 spans 12 amino acids. V was cut by 5 bases and J by 9 bases, with 11 bases left in between. In germline, CDR1 is SGHTA, CDR2 FQGNSA. The CDR3 DNA follows: TGTGCCAGCAGCGTACTAGTGGGTGAGCAGTTCTTC. This gives the protein CASSVLVGEQFF.